One and the same sample provided the 19 T cell receptor beta chains below, sequenced in a study of vaccination effects on CD4 cells after COVID-19. The antigens of these receptors remain unknown. The method was immunoSEQ multiplex PCR; TCRdb's version includes in-frame clones alone and lacks a portion of them. Of tens of thousands of clones listed, more than 65% are singletons. Within the ViraFEST assay, antigen-specific CD4+ T cells underwent expansion with viral peptide pools prior to sequencing. Upon completion of 10 to 11 days in culture, CD4+ T cells were isolated. Infection dated between March and December 2020, before the Alpha, Beta and Delta variants reached the United States. Sequenced here: CD4+ T cells from PBMCs cultured with HIV peptides, sampled before COVID-19 vaccination. The subset denotes: HIV-1 Nef peptide pool negative control/reference culture. Receptor source: a human donor who had a prior SARS-CoV-2 infection.

This clone was counted between two and nine times. V usage is TRBV11-2 and J usage is TRBJ2-1; 8 bases fit TRBD2. The CDR3 runs 15 residues. V lost 6 bases, J lost 4 bases, and 8 bases stayed unmatched. The germline gives CDR1 SGHAT, CDR2 FQNNGV. The CDR3 loop reads CASRPAGGPYNEQFF. The CDR3 nucleotides are TGTGCCAGCAGACCCGCGGGGGGACCATACAATGAGCAGTTCTTC.

This chain connects TRBV5-6 to TRBJ1-5; D is perhaps TRBD1 (5 bases). With 4 bases removed from V and 4 bases from J, the gap between germline ends came to 9 bases. The CDR3 covers 13 residues. The germline V gene has CDR1 SGHDT and CDR2 YYEEEE. The CDR3 coding sequence is TGTGCCAGCAGCAGGGACCCTAATCAGCCCCAGCATTTT. Translating it yields CASSRDPNQPQHF.

This sequence joins TRBV5-1 and TRBJ2-7; 7 bases line up with TRBD2. Germline V lookup: CDR1 SGHRS, CDR2 YFSETQ. Trimming at V came to 1 base and at J to 2 bases, leaving 6 bases not matched to a gene. CDR3 length: 15 amino acids. This CDR3 is CASSLNAGAPYEQYF. In DNA, the CDR3 is TGCGCCAGCAGCTTGAATGCGGGAGCGCCCTACGAGCAGTACTTC.

The CDR3 DNA reads TGTGCCAGCAGCCAAGATGGCGGCGGGAGGAGCAATCAGCCCCAGCATTTT. The encoded protein is CASSQDGGGRSNQPQHF. The chain joins TRBV4-2 to TRBJ1-5; D ambiguous. Between the trimmed V and J ends, which lost 0 bases and 1 base, there was a span of 13 bases. Germline lookup yields CDR1 LGHNA and CDR2 YNFKEQ. The CDR3 loop spans 17 amino acids.

As DNA, the CDR3 is TGTGCCAGCAGTGAAGCTTCGACAGGGTATAGGAACTATGGCTACACCTTC. Translation: CASSEASTGYRNYGYTF. The chain carries TRBV6-1 and TRBJ1-2, with TRBD1 matching over 7 bases. The CDR3 totals 17 residues. J was trimmed by 2 bases and V by 0 bases; bases with no gene match: 9. CDR1 is MNHNS, CDR2 SASEGT, per germline.

The gene calls are TRBV6-2 or TRBV6-3 and TRBJ2-7; unclear D gene. This CDR3 is 15 amino acids long. CDR1 is MNHEY, CDR2 SVGEGT, per germline. The V gene lost 0 bases and the J gene lost 0 bases, with 9 bases spanning the gap. This chain's CDR3 is CASSYSLPSSYEQYF. In DNA, the CDR3 is TGTGCCAGCAGTTACTCGTTGCCATCCTCCTACGAGCAGTACTTC.

V and J are TRBV7-9 and TRBJ2-7, with 11 bases lining up with TRBD2. V dropped 3 bases and J dropped 3; count of bases not matched to a gene: 4. Germline V gives CDR1 SEHNR, CDR2 FQNEAQ (reference sequence). The CDR3 totals 15 residues. The CDR3 nucleotides are TGTGCCAGCAGCTTTTCTAGCGGGAGGTTCTACGAGCAGTACTTC. It yields the protein CASSFSSGRFYEQYF.

This chain joins TRBV30 and TRBJ1-4; no definite D call. V lost 2 bases to trimming and J lost 7 bases, with 14 bases between them. Germline CDR1 GTSNPN, CDR2 SVGIG (reference sequence). The CDR3 is made up of 14 amino acids. CDR3 region: CAWSQWGGGEKLFF. In nucleotides, the CDR3 is TGTGCCTGGAGTCAGTGGGGTGGCGGTGAAAAACTGTTTTTT.

The rearrangement links TRBV2 to TRBJ2-3, with no clear D. Trimming shortened V by 8 bases and J by 2 bases, and 11 bases separated the two germline ends. CDR1 is SNHLY, CDR2 FYNNEI, per germline. The CDR3 runs 13 residues. The CDR3 coding sequence is TGTGCCAGCTTCCCCCGGTACACAGATACGCAGTATTTT. Translation gives CASFPRYTDTQYF.

This clone showed up just once. The chain employs TRBV4-3 and TRBJ2-7; tentative D call: TRBD1 (6 bases). The germline CDR1 and CDR2 sequences are LGHNA and YSLEER. The CDR3 length is 14 residues. Deletions cut 3 bases from V and 0 bases from J, with 9 bases between. The DNA of the CDR3 is TGCGCCAGCAGCCAGGACAGCTTCTCCTACGAGCAGTACTTC. Protein: CASSQDSFSYEQYF.

The chain links TRBV6-1 to TRBJ1-2; D gene uncertain. Trimming removed 1 base from V and 14 bases from J, with 17 bases in between. Germline V lookup: CDR1 MNHNS, CDR2 SASEGT. The CDR3 totals 13 residues. The CDR3 bases are TGTGCCAGCAGTGAAGGGGCAGGTGATTCGGTAACCTTC. It encodes CASSEGAGDSVTF.

The chain is built from TRBV12-5 and TRBJ1-2; D possibly corresponds to TRBD1 (5 bases). The V end lost 5 bases, the J end lost 5 bases, and 18 bases lay between the germline ends. The CDR3 has 15 residues. Germline CDR1 and CDR2: LGHNT and FRNRAP. The CDR3 loop reads CASGPTPGFGYGYTF. As DNA, the CDR3 is TGTGCTAGTGGTCCCACTCCAGGGTTTGGGTATGGCTACACCTTC.

J is TRBJ2-1 and V is TRBV19; TRBD2 matches 8 bases. CDR1 is LNHDA and CDR2 is SQIVND in the germline V gene (reference sequence). J gave up 7 bases and V 5 bases, and 10 bases lay outside the gene matches. This CDR3 region has 15 residues. The CDR3 loop is CASSPRSGSLNEQFF. The CDR3 DNA is TGTGCCAGTAGTCCGAGAAGCGGGAGTTTAAATGAGCAGTTCTTC. The entire variable domain, with the rest obtained from reference TRBV19 and TRBJ2-1, is as follows: DGGITQSPKYLFRKEGQNVTLSCEQNLNHDAMYWYRQDPGQGLRLIYYSQIVNDFQKGDIAEGYSVSREKKESFPLTVTSAQKNPTAFYLCASSPRSGSLNEQFFGPGTRLTVL.

V is TRBV5-4 and J is TRBJ2-3, with 10 bases identical to TRBD2. Germline V lookup: CDR1 SGHNT, CDR2 YYREEE (reference sequence). The CDR3 extends over 15 amino acids. V trimming: 4 bases; J trimming: 4 bases; junction bases outside the gene matches: 6. CDR3 nucleotides: TGTGCCAGCAGCGCTAGCGGGAGCGTCCCAGATACGCAGTATTTT. Translation gives CASSASGSVPDTQYF.

This chain uses TRBV7-3 with TRBJ2-1; D is ambiguous. CDR1 is SGHTA, CDR2 FQGTGA, per germline. The CDR3 has 18 amino acids. V gave up 4 bases and J gave up 2 bases, with 21 bases separating them. The CDR3 bases are TGTGCCAGCAGCTCCGGGTCCAGAACGAGCCGGGCCTACAATGAGCAGTTCTTC. It specifies CASSSGSRTSRAYNEQFF. The variable domain in full, completed from reference TRBV7-3 and TRBJ2-1, reads GAGVSQTPSNKVTEKGKYVELRCDPISGHTALYWYRQSLGQGPEFLIYFQGTGAADDSGLPNDRFFAVRPEGSVSTLKIQRTERGDSAVYLCASSSGSRTSRAYNEQFFGPGTRLTVL.

This clone was seen just once. J is TRBJ2-7 and V is TRBV30, with a weak D call TRBD1 (6 bases). The CDR3 totals 13 residues. Per germline, CDR1 GTSNPN and CDR2 SVGIG (reference sequence). V was clipped by 2 bases and J by 4 bases, with 12 bases between them. The CDR3 DNA is TGTGCCTGGAGTATCGGACAGATATACGAGCAGTACTTC. It encodes CAWSIGQIYEQYF.

This sequence joins TRBV6-6 and TRBJ1-6; TRBD1 might be the D (6 bases). CDR1 and CDR2 (germline): MNHNY, SVGAGI (reference sequence). Deletions cut 7 bases from V and 3 bases from J, with 13 bases between. The CDR3 has 15 residues. This chain's CDR3 is CASIIADSYNSPLHF. CDR3 in DNA: TGTGCCAGCATTATAGCGGACAGCTATAATTCACCCCTCCACTTT.

This clone was detected a few times. The chain employs TRBV27 and TRBJ2-7, with 8 nucleotides matching TRBD1. V was pared by 3 bases and J by 0 bases, with 13 bases of the junction left unmatched. The CDR3 totals 18 residues. CDR1 is MNHEY and CDR2 is SMNVEV in the germline V gene (reference sequence). CDR3 sequence: CASSFLLPGQESSYEQYF. The CDR3 coding sequence is TGTGCCAGCAGTTTCCTCCTCCCGGGACAGGAGAGCTCCTACGAGCAGTACTTC.

The rearrangement links TRBV19 to TRBJ2-1; 7 bases line up with TRBD2. V gave up 1 base and J gave up 9 bases; unmatched junction bases: 3. The CDR3 consists of 13 residues. Germline loops: CDR1 LNHDA, CDR2 SQIVND (reference sequence). CDR3 in amino acids: CASSIGTSVEQFF. In DNA form, the CDR3 reads TGTGCCAGTAGTATAGGGACTAGTGTTGAGCAGTTCTTC.